Shown below are 12 T cell receptor beta chains from a single sample sequenced in a study of T-cell reconstitution after alpha-beta-depleted transplantation in children (dated by TCRdb to between 2015 and 2016). The sample's treatment or condition label is to be understood as: allogeneic hematopoietic cell transplantation with graft depleted of TCRalphabeta T cells and CD19 B cells. Library preparation was by PCR. The sequencing machine was an Illumina HiSeq 2500. To normalize quantification of the TCRbeta repertoire, the TCR libraries were built with molecular barcoding that relied on unique molecular identifiers. TCRdb applied fastp at Q25 and MiXCR to the public reads, then kept only in-frame beta chains. For every CDR3 protein sequence, its rows merge into one entry that carries the most common genes and DNA. A total of approximately 500,000 distinct CDR3 sequences appear in this sample, about 10% of them only once. 2% of the sample belongs to the ten largest clones.

The sequencing here drew on PBMCs, taken before TCRalphabeta/CD19-depleted stem cell transplant. These receptors were obtained from a child aged 2-9 years with inherited bone marrow failure, due to receive a stem cell transplant.

This clonotype was seen a handful of times. The V gene is TRBV20-1, the J gene TRBJ2-7; possibly TRBD1 or TRBD2 for D (5 bases each). This CDR3 region has 10 residues. V dropped 1 base and J dropped 7 bases, with 5 bases sitting between them. Germline lookup yields CDR1 DFQATT and CDR2 SNEGSKA (reference sequence). This CDR3 reads CSARGGEQYF. The CDR3 bases are TGCAGTGCTAGAGGGGGGGAGCAGTACTTC.

The sample holds many counts of this clonotype. V is TRBV9 and J is TRBJ2-1; perhaps TRBD2 as D (7 bases). The CDR3 sequence is 14 residues long. The germline V gene has CDR1 SGDLS and CDR2 YYNGEE. Trimming cost V 3 bases and J 6 bases, with 13 bases left between them. The CDR3 bases are TGTGCCAGCAGCGAAGGGGGGGGTATCAATGAGCAGTTCTTC. It translates to CASSEGGGINEQFF.

V is TRBV3-1 and J is TRBJ2-7, with unresolved D. The CDR3 length is 15 residues. Trimming removed 0 bases at V and 0 bases at J, with 9 bases between. The germline V gene encodes CDR1 LGHDT and CDR2 YNNKEL (reference sequence). DNA of the CDR3: TGTGCCAGCAGCCAAGAGACCGGCGCCTCCTACGAGCAGTACTTC. It translates to CASSQETGASYEQYF.

This clonotype has a count of ten or more. J is TRBJ1-4 and V is TRBV20-1; no reliable D call. V was trimmed by 3 bases and J by 4 bases, leaving 9 bases between them. The germline CDR1 and CDR2 sequences are DFQATT and SNEGSKA (reference sequence). The CDR3 spans 13 residues. As DNA, the CDR3 is TGCAGTGCTAGGGCGGCAGTTAATGAAAAACTGTTTTTT. Translated: CSARAAVNEKLFF.

The sample holds many counts of this clonotype. The chain has TRBV9 and TRBJ2-3, with a weak D call TRBD2 (6 bases). With 4 bases removed from V and 4 bases from J, the gap between germline ends came to 13 bases. The V gene's germline CDR1 is SGDLS and CDR2 YYNGEE. The CDR3 covers 14 residues. The CDR3 sequence is CASSPRLGADTQYF. For the CDR3, the DNA is TGTGCCAGCAGCCCCCGACTAGGAGCAGATACGCAGTATTTT.

This clonotype was seen at least ten times. The chain employs TRBV5-1 and TRBJ2-3, with D hard to call. Germline CDR1 SGHRS, CDR2 YFSETQ. The CDR3 has 16 amino acids. The ends were cut back, 0 bases at V and 0 bases at J, with 11 bases in the middle. This CDR3 is CASSLVGNPSTDTQYF. CDR3 DNA: TGCGCCAGCAGCTTGGTGGGGAACCCTAGCACAGATACGCAGTATTTT.

The chain links TRBV6-2 or TRBV6-3 to TRBJ2-7, with D perhaps matching TRBD2 (5 bases). V was pared by 6 bases and J by 5 bases, with 17 bases between. CDR1 MNHEY and CDR2 SVGEGT come from the germline V gene. The CDR3 is made up of 14 amino acids. This chain's CDR3 is CASSHGRWRNEQYF. CDR3 nucleotide sequence: TGTGCCAGCAGCCATGGACGGTGGAGGAACGAGCAGTACTTC.

The table lists this clonotype with a few counts. The V gene is TRBV28, the J gene TRBJ2-4, with 10 bases aligning to TRBD2. Germline CDR1 is MDHEN and CDR2 is SYDVKM. V lost 4 bases to trimming and J lost 7 bases; unmatched junction nucleotides: 10. The CDR3 totals 16 residues. CDR3 amino acids: CASSSSGLAGANIQYF. The CDR3 DNA sequence: TGTGCCAGCAGTTCTAGCGGGCTAGCGGGAGCGAACATTCAGTACTTC.

This clonotype was detected many times. The rearrangement links TRBV7-9 to TRBJ2-5, with TRBD2 matching over 8 bases. Germline-derived CDR1 and CDR2 are SEHNR and FQNEAQ (reference sequence). With V trimmed by 5 bases and J by 5 bases, 7 bases remained unmatched. CDR3 length: 14 amino acids. This chain's CDR3 is CASSPDSGTETQYF. CDR3 nucleotides: TGTGCCAGCAGCCCCGATAGCGGGACCGAGACCCAGTACTTC.

The genes are TRBV29-1 and TRBJ2-5, with D possibly matching TRBD2 (5 bases). The CDR3 sequence is 12 residues long. Germline values: CDR1 SQVTM, CDR2 ANQGSEA. V shed 4 bases and J shed 4 bases, with 10 bases lying between them. The CDR3 reads CSVVPGSETQYF. The CDR3 DNA sequence: TGCAGCGTTGTACCGGGGTCAGAGACCCAGTACTTC.

The chain is built from TRBV20-1 and TRBJ1-2; D not resolved. V lost 4 bases, J lost 9 bases, and 3 bases lay in between. Germline CDR1 reads DFQATT; CDR2 reads SNEGSKA (reference sequence). This CDR3 has 8 amino acids. For the CDR3, the DNA is TGCAGTGCTATGAGCTACACCTTC. This translates into CSAMSYTF.

This clonotype has ten or more counts. The chain combines TRBV4-1 with TRBJ2-7; tentatively, D is TRBD1 or TRBD2 (5 bases each). V lost 0 bases and J lost 6, with 18 bases in between. Germline V CDR1 and CDR2: MGHRA, YSYEKL. The CDR3 sequence is 16 residues long. The CDR3 is CASSQESRGTFSEQYF. CDR3 coding DNA: TGCGCCAGCAGCCAAGAAAGTCGAGGGACCTTTTCCGAGCAGTACTTC.